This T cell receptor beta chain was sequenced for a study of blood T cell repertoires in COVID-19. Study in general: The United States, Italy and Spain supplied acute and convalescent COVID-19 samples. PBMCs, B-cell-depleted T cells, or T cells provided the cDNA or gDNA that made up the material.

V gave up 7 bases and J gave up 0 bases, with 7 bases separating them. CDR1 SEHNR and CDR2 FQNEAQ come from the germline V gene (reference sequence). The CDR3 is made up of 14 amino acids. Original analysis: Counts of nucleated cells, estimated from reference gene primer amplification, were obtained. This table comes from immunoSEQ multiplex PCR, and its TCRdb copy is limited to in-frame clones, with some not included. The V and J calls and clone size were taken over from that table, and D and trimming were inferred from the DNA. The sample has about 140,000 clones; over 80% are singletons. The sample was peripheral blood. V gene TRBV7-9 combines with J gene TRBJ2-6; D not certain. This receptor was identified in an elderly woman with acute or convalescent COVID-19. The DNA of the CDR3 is TGTGCCAGCAAATGGAGCTCTGGGGCCAACGTCCTGACTTTC. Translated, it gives CASKWSSGANVLTF.